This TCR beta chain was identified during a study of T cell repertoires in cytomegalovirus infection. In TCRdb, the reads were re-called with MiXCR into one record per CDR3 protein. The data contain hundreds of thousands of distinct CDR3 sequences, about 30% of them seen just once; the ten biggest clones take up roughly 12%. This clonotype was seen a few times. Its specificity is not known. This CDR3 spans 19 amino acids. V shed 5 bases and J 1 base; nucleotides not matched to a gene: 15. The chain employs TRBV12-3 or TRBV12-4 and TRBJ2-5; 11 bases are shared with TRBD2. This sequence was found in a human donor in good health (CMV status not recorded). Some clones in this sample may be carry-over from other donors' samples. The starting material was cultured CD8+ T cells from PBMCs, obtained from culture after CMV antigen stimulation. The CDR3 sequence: CASSLFGGTSGDPQETQYF. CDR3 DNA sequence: TGTGCCAGCAGTCTCTTCGGTGGGACTAGCGGAGATCCCCAAGAGACCCAGTACTTC.